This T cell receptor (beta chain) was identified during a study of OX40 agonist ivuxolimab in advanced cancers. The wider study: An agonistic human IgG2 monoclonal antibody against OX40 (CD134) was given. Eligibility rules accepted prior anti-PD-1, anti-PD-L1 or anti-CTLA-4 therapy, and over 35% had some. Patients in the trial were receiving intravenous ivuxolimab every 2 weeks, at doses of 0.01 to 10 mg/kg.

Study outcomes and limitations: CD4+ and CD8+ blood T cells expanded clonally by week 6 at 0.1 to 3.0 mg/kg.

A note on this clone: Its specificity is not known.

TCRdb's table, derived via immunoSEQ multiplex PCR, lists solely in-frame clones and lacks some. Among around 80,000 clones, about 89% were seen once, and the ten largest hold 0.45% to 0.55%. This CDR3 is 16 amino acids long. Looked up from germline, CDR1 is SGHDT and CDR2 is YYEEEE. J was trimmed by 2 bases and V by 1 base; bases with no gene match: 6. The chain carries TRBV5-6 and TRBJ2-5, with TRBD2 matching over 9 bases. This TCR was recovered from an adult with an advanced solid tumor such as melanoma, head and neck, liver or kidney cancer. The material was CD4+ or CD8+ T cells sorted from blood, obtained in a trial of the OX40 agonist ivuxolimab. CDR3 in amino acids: CASSLWAGGLQETQYF. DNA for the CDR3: TGTGCCAGCAGCTTGTGGGCGGGGGGGCTTCAAGAGACCCAGTACTTC.